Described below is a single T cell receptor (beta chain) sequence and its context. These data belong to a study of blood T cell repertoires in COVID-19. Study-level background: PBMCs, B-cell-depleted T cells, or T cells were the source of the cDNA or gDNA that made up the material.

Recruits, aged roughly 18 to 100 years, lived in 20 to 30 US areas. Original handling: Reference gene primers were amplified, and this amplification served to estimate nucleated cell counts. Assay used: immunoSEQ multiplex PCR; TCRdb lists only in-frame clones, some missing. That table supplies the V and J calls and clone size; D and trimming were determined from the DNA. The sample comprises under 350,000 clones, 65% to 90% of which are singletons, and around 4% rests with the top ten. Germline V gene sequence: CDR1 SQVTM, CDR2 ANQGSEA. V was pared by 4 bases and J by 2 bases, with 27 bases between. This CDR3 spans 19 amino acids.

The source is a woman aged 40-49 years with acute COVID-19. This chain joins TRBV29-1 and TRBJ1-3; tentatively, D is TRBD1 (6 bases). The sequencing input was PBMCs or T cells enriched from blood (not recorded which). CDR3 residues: CSVVRKKAGTRPTGNTIYF. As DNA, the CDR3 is TGCAGCGTTGTCCGAAAAAAGGCCGGGACACGACCGACTGGAAACACCATATATTTT.